The 29 T cell receptor beta chains reported below all come from one sample, sequenced in a study of T cells in Graves' hyperthyroidism and ophthalmopathy. Amplification of TCR beta CDR3 regions used RNA as the template. First-round RT-PCR with HTBI primers amplified the TCR CDR3 region. TCRdb re-called the multiplex PCR reads through MiXCR, storing one row per CDR3 protein. This sample has about 350,000 distinct CDR3 sequences, with 15% to 20% found just once. Sample: blood. The receptor source for this set is a woman aged 40 to 49 with Graves' ophthalmopathy.

This clonotype occurred many times. The chain has TRBV6-5 and TRBJ2-2; D remains ambiguous. The CDR3 has 13 amino acids. Trimming left V 6 bases short and J 2 bases short, with 7 bases between. The germline gives CDR1 MNHEY, CDR2 SVGAGI. The CDR3 here is CASSRSNTGELFF. As DNA, the CDR3 is TGTGCCAGCAGCCGTAGTAACACCGGGGAGCTGTTTTTT.

The sample holds many counts of this clonotype. The rearrangement links TRBV20-1 to TRBJ2-4; no firm D call. The V gene's germline CDR1 is DFQATT and CDR2 SNEGSKA (reference sequence). V lost 6 bases, J lost 1 base, and 16 bases lay in between. This CDR3 is 15 amino acids long. CDR3 nucleotides: TGCAGTGCCCAGCTCGGACGCGTGGCCAAAAACATTCAGTACTTC. It encodes CSAQLGRVAKNIQYF.

This clonotype was counted at least ten times. A read error may explain this, as a much larger clone is one base away. The chain uses TRBV6-5 and TRBJ1-2, with 8 nucleotides matching TRBD1. V lost 4 bases and J lost 7; bases outside the gene matches: 2. Germline V gene lookup returns CDR1 MNHEY and CDR2 SVGAGI. The CDR3 length is 12 residues. The CDR3 region is CASSWTGTGYTF. The CDR3 nucleotides read TGTGCCAGCAGTTGGACAGGGACTGGCTACACCTTC.

This clonotype was counted at least ten times. The chain has TRBV5-1 and TRBJ2-2, with TRBD2 identical over 8 bases. CDR3 length: 14 amino acids. V shed 4 bases and J 2 bases; nucleotides not matched to a gene: 1. Germline CDR1 is SGHRS and CDR2 is YFSETQ. The CDR3 loop reads CASSGTRNTGELFF. CDR3 bases: TGCGCCAGCAGCGGGACTAGAAACACCGGGGAGCTGTTTTTT.

In this sample, this clonotype turned up many times. The genes are TRBV12-3 or TRBV12-4 and TRBJ2-6, with no clear D. Trimming pared 5 bases from V and 0 bases from J, leaving 11 bases between. This CDR3 spans 16 amino acids. The CDR3 region is CASSPRRVSGANVLTF. In DNA, the CDR3 is TGTGCCAGCAGTCCACGACGGGTCTCTGGGGCCAACGTCCTGACTTTC.

This clonotype was counted ten times or more. This chain uses TRBV28 with TRBJ1-1; tentative D call: TRBD1 (5 bases). The CDR3 consists of 14 residues. Germline V gene sequence: CDR1 MDHEN, CDR2 SYDVKM. Trimming stripped 5 bases from V and 5 bases from J, with 15 bases between. The CDR3 region is CASSPRGGVTEAFF. DNA of the CDR3: TGTGCCAGCAGTCCCCGGGGGGGGGTTACTGAAGCTTTCTTT.

The V call is TRBV6-1, the J call TRBJ1-2; 7 bases are shared with TRBD1. The J segment lost 7 bases and the V segment lost 7 bases, leaving 9 bases of the junction unmatched. Germline CDR1 and CDR2: MNHNS and SASEGT. The CDR3 has 13 residues. CDR3 nucleotides: TGTGCCAGCATATTGACAGGGACGGGTGGCTACACCTTC. This encodes CASILTGTGGYTF.

This clonotype was observed a handful of times. The CDR3: CASPGQGAAGYTF. Written as DNA, the CDR3 is TGTGCCAGCCCCGGACAGGGGGCCGCTGGCTACACCTTC. The chain has TRBV6-1 and TRBJ1-2; 11 bases are shared with TRBD1. V shed 8 bases, J shed 7 bases, and the junction held 6 bases outside the gene matches. Germline V lookup: CDR1 MNHNS, CDR2 SASEGT. The CDR3 extends over 13 amino acids.

This clonotype appeared many times. The chain combines TRBV7-6 with TRBJ2-5; D is undetermined. This CDR3 is 13 amino acids long. Trimming took 1 base from V and 1 from J, leaving 4 bases between them. CDR1 SGHVS and CDR2 FNYEAQ come from the germline V gene. Here the CDR3 DNA reads TGTGCCAGCAGCTTAGTCCTCCAAGAGACCCAGTACTTC. This encodes CASSLVLQETQYF.

This clonotype was seen at least ten times. This chain connects TRBV20-1 to TRBJ2-7, with 11 bases fitting TRBD1. The trim removed 5 bases at V and 2 bases at J, leaving 2 bases unmatched. The CDR3 length is 13 residues. Germline assignment: CDR1 DFQATT and CDR2 SNEGSKA (reference sequence). The CDR3 coding sequence is TGCAGTGCTCCGGGACAGGGGGCCTACGAGCAGTACTTC. It encodes CSAPGQGAYEQYF.

This clonotype was recorded at least ten times. The chain is built from TRBV10-3 and TRBJ2-5; 8 positions agree with TRBD1. Unmatched junction bases numbered 10, after V lost 2 bases and J lost 5 bases. The CDR3 length is 16 residues. Germline V gene sequence: CDR1 ENHRY, CDR2 SYGVKD. The CDR3: CAISEDGTGRRETQYF. CDR3 bases: TGTGCCATCAGTGAGGACGGGACAGGACGGAGGGAGACCCAGTACTTC.

This clonotype was counted ten times or more. The genes are TRBV29-1 and TRBJ2-5; 14 nucleotides align to TRBD2. CDR1 SQVTM and CDR2 ANQGSEA come from the germline V gene. The CDR3 consists of 15 residues. V lost 7 bases to trimming and J lost 5 bases; unmatched junction nucleotides: 9. CDR3 DNA sequence: TGCAGCGCCCGGACTAGCGGGAGGTCCTACGAGACCCAGTACTTC. Protein sequence: CSARTSGRSYETQYF.

This clonotype was picked up many times. Germline is not matched at one junction end, which may reflect a read error. This sequence joins TRBV5-4 and TRBJ1-2; perhaps TRBD1 as D (6 bases). The V gene's germline CDR1 is SGHNT and CDR2 YYREEE (reference sequence). The CDR3 extends over 17 amino acids. CDR3 residues: CASSLVGALVGGLPFRF. In nucleotides, the CDR3 is TGTGCCAGCAGCTTGGTGGGGGCTCTCGTAGGGGGATTACCCTTTCGCTTC.

At least ten counts were recorded for this clonotype. This chain connects TRBV12-3 or TRBV12-4 to TRBJ1-5; TRBD1 aligns across 7 bases. After removal of 6 bases from V and 1 base from J, the junction contained 6 bases not matched to a gene. The CDR3 has 15 amino acids. CDR3 sequence (DNA): TGTGCCAGCAGCCGACAGGGAGTGAGCAATCAGCCCCAGCATTTT. Its translation is CASSRQGVSNQPQHF.

This clonotype was recorded many times. The rearrangement uses TRBV6-1 and TRBJ1-1; possibly TRBD1 for D (5 bases). The CDR3 consists of 13 residues. V was clipped by 8 bases and J by 1 base, with 11 bases between them. Germline assignment: CDR1 MNHNS and CDR2 SASEGT. DNA of the CDR3: TGTGCCAGCCTCGACGGGGCGAACACTGAAGCTTTCTTT. This translates into CASLDGANTEAFF.

This clonotype showed up many times. J is TRBJ1-2 and V is TRBV5-1; a weak D match, TRBD1 (5 bases). CDR3 size: 15 residues. Germline values: CDR1 SGHRS, CDR2 YFSETQ. Deletions cut 0 bases from V and 3 bases from J, with 12 bases between. The CDR3 DNA follows: TGCGCCAGCAGCTTGGCTTCGGGGCCCGACTATGGCTACACCTTC. Residues: CASSLASGPDYGYTF. Complete variable domain (other parts from reference TRBV5-1 and TRBJ1-2): KAGVTQTPRYLIKTRGQQVTLSCSPISGHRSVSWYQQTPGQGLQFLFEYFSETQRNKGNFPGRFSGRQFSNSRSEMNVSTLELGDSALYLCASSLASGPDYGYTFGSGTRLTVV.

Comment on this clonotype: One end of the junction is discordant with germline, which a read error may explain. This rearrangement joins TRBV6-1 to TRBJ1-1, with D possibly being TRBD1 (5 bases). Germline V lookup: CDR1 MNHNS, CDR2 SASEGT. CDR3 length equals 14 residues. The CDR3 region is CASRWKGTNTEASF. CDR3 bases: TGTGCCAGCAGATGGAAAGGGACTAACACTGAAGCTTCCTTT.

This clonotype has a count of ten or more. CDR3 residues: CASGLVIGGQGNTGELFF. The CDR3 DNA follows: TGTGCTAGTGGTTTGGTAATTGGGGGACAGGGAAACACCGGGGAGCTGTTTTTT. The V call is TRBV12-5, the J call TRBJ2-2, with 9 bases lining up with TRBD1. V was pared by 0 bases and J by 2 bases, with 7 bases of the junction left unmatched. The CDR3 is 18 amino acids. Germline V gives CDR1 LGHNT, CDR2 FRNRAP.

As DNA, the CDR3 is TGTGCCAGCAGCCCATCCGGGACACCGAACTATGGCTACACCTTC. Amino acid sequence: CASSPSGTPNYGYTF. The chain uses TRBV6-2 or TRBV6-3 and TRBJ1-2, with TRBD1 as a possible D gene (6 bases). Germline V gene data show CDR1 as MNHEY and CDR2 as SVGEGT. Trimming left V 6 bases short and J 2 bases short, with 16 bases between. This CDR3 is 15 amino acids long.

The chain employs TRBV10-3 and TRBJ1-1; TRBD1 is a possible D gene (5 bases). V was trimmed by 0 bases and J by 2 bases, leaving 13 bases between them. The germline V gene has CDR1 ENHRY and CDR2 SYGVKD. This CDR3 is 16 amino acids long. The CDR3 coding sequence is TGTGCCATCAGTGAGTCGACCTACCAGGGTAACACTGAAGCTTTCTTT. Amino acid sequence: CAISESTYQGNTEAFF.

The CDR3 DNA reads TGCGCCAGCAGCGCGACGGGAGCGAACACCGGGGAGCTGTTTTTT. Protein product: CASSATGANTGELFF. The chain combines TRBV5-1 with TRBJ2-2; D is perhaps TRBD2 (6 bases). Germline lookup yields CDR1 SGHRS and CDR2 YFSETQ. The CDR3 covers 15 residues. V shed 4 bases and J shed 0 bases, with 10 bases lying between them. The full variable domain, rest sourced from reference TRBV5-1 and TRBJ2-2, is KAGVTQTPRYLIKTRGQQVTLSCSPISGHRSVSWYQQTPGQGLQFLFEYFSETQRNKGNFPGRFSGRQFSNSRSEMNVSTLELGDSALYLCASSATGANTGELFFGEGSRLTVL.

This clonotype appeared many times. The chain couples TRBV30 to TRBJ2-7; TRBD2 agrees at 9 bases. Germline trimming cut 3 bases from V and 7 bases from J; bases unmatched to any gene: 10. The CDR3 totals 14 residues. Germline-derived CDR1 and CDR2 are GTSNPN and SVGIG (reference sequence). The chain's CDR3 is CAWRTSGPIVEQYF. CDR3 DNA: TGTGCCTGGAGGACTAGCGGCCCGATTGTGGAGCAGTACTTC. Using reference TRBV30 and TRBJ2-7 for the parts outside the CDR3, the full variable domain is SQTIHQWPATLVQPVGSPLSLECTVEGTSNPNLYWYRQAAGRGLQLLFYSVGIGQISSEVPQNLSASRPQDRQFILSSKKLLLSDSGFYLCAWRTSGPIVEQYFGPGTRLTVT.

Only a few counts were recorded for this clonotype. At one boundary the junction diverges from the germline segment, which might be a read error. The chain uses TRBV12-3 or TRBV12-4 and TRBJ1-1; tentatively, D is TRBD1 (5 bases). The CDR3 contains 13 residues. The CDR3 protein is CATGRGENTEAYF. The CDR3 nucleotides are TGTGCCACAGGGAGAGGGGAGAACACTGAAGCTTACTTT.

This clonotype was seen repeatedly, ten times or more. V usage is TRBV12-3 or TRBV12-4 and J usage is TRBJ1-6, with D possibly TRBD1 on 6 matching bases. The CDR3 is 14 residues long. V was pared by 5 bases and J by 5 bases, with 10 bases between. CDR3 bases: TGTGCCAGCAGTCCCCGACAGGATAATTCACCCCTCCACTTT. Translated, it gives CASSPRQDNSPLHF.

This clonotype was counted at least ten times. The chain is built from TRBV25-1 and TRBJ2-5; possibly TRBD1 for D (6 bases). Germline V CDR1 and CDR2: MGHDK, SYGVNS. The CDR3 spans 13 residues. Deletions cut 7 bases from V and 5 bases from J, with 14 bases between. The CDR3 loop is CASTLGALETQYF. Written as DNA, the CDR3 is TGTGCCAGCACCCTGGGGGCTCTGGAGACCCAGTACTTC.

V is TRBV7-9 and J is TRBJ1-1; D unresolved. CDR3 size: 13 residues. V was trimmed by 6 bases and J by 4 bases, leaving 12 bases between them. Looked up from germline, CDR1 is SEHNR and CDR2 is FQNEAQ (reference sequence). This chain's CDR3 is CASRHSAGTEAFF. CDR3 DNA: TGTGCCAGCAGGCACAGTGCCGGCACTGAAGCTTTCTTT.

This clonotype was recorded at least ten times. The V call is TRBV28, the J call TRBJ2-5; D call uncertain. Trimming took off 4 bases at V and 2 bases at J, with 11 bases between the two ends. This CDR3 spans 14 amino acids. CDR1 is MDHEN and CDR2 is SYDVKM in the germline V gene. The CDR3 DNA reads as TGTGCCAGCAGTTCCGTCGGTTTGCAAGAGACCCAGTACTTC. Protein sequence: CASSSVGLQETQYF.

The chain has TRBV6-2 or TRBV6-3 and TRBJ1-1; 12 bases fit TRBD1. CDR1 is MNHEY, CDR2 SVGEGT, per germline. The CDR3 loop spans 16 amino acids. V shed 5 bases, J shed 5 bases, and the junction held 9 bases outside the gene matches. CDR3 in DNA: TGTGCCAGCAGTAACCGAGGGGACAGGGGGCTGACTGAAGCTTTCTTT. The encoded protein is CASSNRGDRGLTEAFF.

This clonotype was picked up many times. CDR3 protein: CATSTDRDEQYF. In DNA form, the CDR3 reads TGTGCCACCAGCACGGACAGGGACGAGCAGTACTTC. The V call is TRBV15, the J call TRBJ2-7; 8 nucleotides match TRBD1. The germline gives CDR1 LNHNV, CDR2 YYDKDF (reference sequence). J gave up 5 bases and V 4 bases, and 1 base lay outside the gene matches. The CDR3 contains 12 residues.